These 26 T cell receptor beta chains originate from one sample sequenced in a study of blood T cell repertoires in COVID-19. Produced via immunoSEQ multiplex PCR; TCRdb's table is partial and in-frame only. The table lists some 200,000 clones, around 89% of them singletons, with about 0.77% in the top ten. The sample comprised PBMCs or T cells enriched from blood (not recorded which). All receptors derive from a woman aged 18-35 years who had recovered from COVID-19.

The chain links TRBV19 to TRBJ2-1, with D unresolved. V was clipped by 9 bases and J by 8 bases, with 14 bases between them. Germline V gene lookup returns CDR1 LNHDA and CDR2 SQIVND (reference sequence). The CDR3 has 12 amino acids. This CDR3 reads CASLFIDYEQFF. The CDR3 nucleotides are TGTGCCAGCCTCTTTATCGACTATGAGCAGTTCTTC.

This chain links TRBV4-1 with TRBJ1-2; no firm D call. Germline V gene sequence: CDR1 MGHRA, CDR2 YSYEKL. V was trimmed by 8 bases and J by 6 bases, leaving 10 bases between them. The CDR3 runs to 11 residues. The CDR3 protein is CASRYSDGYTF. In DNA form, the CDR3 reads TGCGCCAGCCGCTATTCGGATGGCTACACCTTC.

This clone was seen only a few times. This chain joins TRBV27 and TRBJ1-5; 8 bases map to TRBD1. The V segment lost 0 bases and the J segment 3 bases; nucleotides outside the gene matches: 4. This CDR3 has 16 residues. The germline V gene encodes CDR1 MNHEY and CDR2 SMNVEV (reference sequence). As DNA, the CDR3 is TGTGCCAGCAGTTTATCATACAGGGGGAACAATCAGCCCCAGCATTTT. The encoded protein is CASSLSYRGNNQPQHF.

V is TRBV5-4 and J is TRBJ2-1; 8 bases line up with TRBD2. CDR1 and CDR2 (germline): SGHNT, YYREEE (reference sequence). J lost 3 bases, V lost 0 bases, and 5 bases had no gene match. The CDR3 has 16 amino acids. This CDR3 is CASSLGSSGSYNEQFF. The CDR3 nucleotides read TGTGCCAGCAGCTTGGGGTCCAGCGGGAGCTACAATGAGCAGTTCTTC.

V is TRBV18 and J is TRBJ2-3; no clear D. Germline CDR1 KGHSH, CDR2 LQKENI. V lost 3 bases, J lost 2 bases, and 9 bases lay in between. This CDR3 has 14 residues. This CDR3 is CASSPGADTDTQYF. The CDR3 DNA is TGTGCCAGCTCACCTGGTGCGGACACAGATACGCAGTATTTT. Drawing the rest from reference TRBV18 and TRBJ2-3, the complete variable domain is NAGVMQNPRHLVRRRGQEARLRCSPMKGHSHVYWYRQLPEEGLKFMVYLQKENIIDESGMPKERFSAEFPKEGPSILRIQQVVRGDSAAYFCASSPGADTDTQYFGPGTRLTVL.

V is TRBV27 and J is TRBJ2-1; TRBD2 aligns across 9 bases. J lost 6 bases, V lost 10 bases, and 10 bases had no gene match. Germline loops: CDR1 MNHEY, CDR2 SMNVEV (reference sequence). The CDR3 spans 14 residues. This CDR3 reads CATSTGLAVNEQFF. CDR3 nucleotide sequence: TGTGCCACTTCAACGGGACTAGCAGTCAATGAGCAGTTCTTC.

The chain uses TRBV28 and TRBJ1-4; D is possibly TRBD1 (5 bases). With 6 bases removed from V and 4 bases from J, the gap between germline ends came to 12 bases. This CDR3 is built from 14 residues. CDR1 and CDR2 from the germline V gene are MDHEN and SYDVKM. As DNA, the CDR3 is TGTGCCAGCAGCCGTGACAGTATTAATGAAAAACTGTTTTTT. Residues: CASSRDSINEKLFF. The full variable domain, with the rest looked up from reference TRBV28 and TRBJ1-4, is DVKVTQSSRYLVKRTGEKVFLECVQDMDHENMFWYRQDPGLGLRLIYFSYDVKMKEKGDIPEGYSVSREKKERFSLILESASTNQTSMYLCASSRDSINEKLFFGSGTQLSVL.

This chain uses TRBV5-1 with TRBJ2-6; D may be TRBD1 (5 bases). V lost 2 bases and J lost 0, with 15 bases in between. The CDR3 spans 18 residues. Germline V gives CDR1 SGHRS, CDR2 YFSETQ. CDR3: CASSFSKPGISGANVLTF. For the CDR3, the DNA is TGCGCCAGCAGCTTCTCGAAACCAGGGATCTCTGGGGCCAACGTCCTGACTTTC.

The V and J genes are TRBV28 and TRBJ1-4; D is unresolved. CDR1 MDHEN and CDR2 SYDVKM come from the germline V gene. This CDR3 comprises 14 residues. V shed 5 bases and J shed 6 bases, with 13 bases lying between them. DNA of the CDR3: TGTGCCAGCAGTGGACGGGGAAGCGATGAAAAACTGTTTTTT. Protein product: CASSGRGSDEKLFF.

The J gene is TRBJ1-2, the V gene TRBV23-1, with 8 bases that match TRBD1. TRBV23-1 is reported as an ORF; its role is uncertain. J gave up 4 bases and V 4 bases, and 5 bases lay outside the gene matches. CDR3 length: 14 amino acids. The CDR3 reads CASSRPGQAYGYTF. The CDR3 DNA reads as TGCGCCAGCAGTCGCCCGGGACAGGCCTATGGCTACACCTTC.

This clone was observed a few times. The rearrangement joins TRBV4-1 to TRBJ2-2, with D maybe TRBD1 (5 bases). Germline V gene lookup returns CDR1 MGHRA and CDR2 YSYEKL. CDR3 length: 15 amino acids. The V end lost 0 bases, the J end lost 7 bases, and 12 bases lay between the germline ends. CDR3 nucleotides: TGCGCCAGCAGCCAAGAGGGGTGGGGCATCGGGGAGCTGTTTTTT. Its translation is CASSQEGWGIGELFF.

This clone was seen just once. The chain has TRBV5-1 and TRBJ2-1; 16 positions match TRBD2. CDR3 length equals 19 residues. The V gene end was trimmed by 2 bases and the J gene end by 7 bases; junction bases not matched to a gene: 12. From germline, CDR1 is SGHRS and CDR2 YFSETQ. The DNA for the CDR3 is TGCGCCAGCAGCTTAAGGCCACCGGGACTAGCGGGAGGGCTGAATGAGCAGTTCTTC. This translates into CASSLRPPGLAGGLNEQFF.

The chain employs TRBV7-2 and TRBJ2-5, with 7 bases that match TRBD2. V shed 5 bases and J 4 bases; nucleotides not matched to a gene: 7. This CDR3 has 14 residues. Germline-derived CDR1 and CDR2 are SGHTA and FQGNSA. CDR3 bases: TGTGCCAGCAGCCTGACCTCTAGCGGAGAGACCCAGTACTTC. It specifies CASSLTSSGETQYF.

This clone appeared once. The junction departs from the called germline gene at one end, perhaps through a read error. This chain connects TRBV6-5 to TRBJ2-7; possibly TRBD1 for D (6 bases). In germline, CDR1 is MNHEY, CDR2 SVGAGI. The CDR3 sequence is 16 residues long. The CDR3 loop is CASSYSPRGASFEQYF. The CDR3 DNA is TGTGCCAGCAGTTACTCCCCCAGGGGAGCTTCCTTCGAGCAGTACTTC.

The chain links TRBV7-8 to TRBJ2-3, with D uncertain. V dropped 4 bases and J dropped 4 bases, with 9 bases sitting between them. In germline, CDR1 is SGHVS, CDR2 FQNEAQ. The CDR3 has 13 residues. The CDR3 DNA follows: TGTGCCAGCAGCTCGCGGTTCGCAGATACGCAGTATTTT. The encoded protein is CASSSRFADTQYF.

This clone was detected only once. DNA of the CDR3: TGTGCCAGCAGTTTCTTTAGAGAGCAGTACTTC. Amino acid sequence: CASSFFREQYF. This sequence joins TRBV28 and TRBJ2-7; D call uncertain. This CDR3 comprises 11 residues. The germline gives CDR1 MDHEN, CDR2 SYDVKM. The V gene lost 3 bases and the J gene lost 7 bases, with 7 bases spanning the gap.

This sequence joins TRBV28 and TRBJ1-1, with 12 nucleotides matching TRBD1. The CDR3 is made up of 16 amino acids. Losses at the gene ends were 5 bases for V and 6 bases for J; bases not matched to a gene: 10. CDR1 is MDHEN, CDR2 SYDVKM, per germline. The CDR3 sequence is CASSVLTGTGGSEAFF. The CDR3 DNA is TGTGCCAGCAGTGTTTTAACCGGGACAGGGGGCTCTGAAGCTTTCTTT.

J is TRBJ2-7 and V is TRBV9; 8 nucleotides align to TRBD2. This CDR3 has 15 residues. Germline CDR1 is SGDLS and CDR2 is YYNGEE. J gave up 5 bases and V 3 bases, and 10 bases lay outside the gene matches. The CDR3 nucleotides are TGTGCCAGCAGCGCCAACCCCGGGACTAGGGACGAGCAGTACTTC. Translated: CASSANPGTRDEQYF.

The CDR3 loop reads CASSGTGQTEAFF. As DNA, the CDR3 is TGTGCCAGCAGCGGGACAGGACAAACTGAAGCTTTCTTT. This chain uses TRBV9 with TRBJ1-1, with TRBD1 identical over 7 bases. After removal of 3 bases from V and 5 bases from J, the junction contained 4 bases not matched to a gene. CDR1 SGDLS and CDR2 YYNGEE come from the germline V gene. The CDR3 has 13 residues.

The chain is built from TRBV7-5 and TRBJ1-2; the DNA was not compared with TRBD1, the D call given in the table. TRBV7-5 constitutes a pseudogene. The CDR3 has 19 residues. CDR3 amino acids: CARSFAEQGGPTRAYGYTF. Written as DNA, the CDR3 is TGTGCCAGAAGCTTTGCAGAACAGGGGGGACCAACGCGGGCCTATGGCTACACCTTC.

This clone was detected once. The chain couples TRBV5-4 to TRBJ1-1; TRBD1 might be the D (5 bases). Germline assignment: CDR1 SGHNT and CDR2 YYREEE (reference sequence). The CDR3 length is 14 residues. V dropped 0 bases and J dropped 3 bases, with 9 bases sitting between them. The CDR3 loop is CASSLGRADTEAFF. In DNA, the CDR3 is TGTGCCAGCAGCTTGGGCAGGGCGGACACTGAAGCTTTCTTT.

The V call is TRBV7-6, the J call TRBJ2-7; 9 bases agree with TRBD2. Unmatched junction bases numbered 14, after V lost 5 bases and J lost 6 bases. The CDR3 covers 16 residues. Germline loops: CDR1 SGHVS, CDR2 FNYEAQ. The CDR3 coding sequence is TGTGCCAGCAGCCAAAGGATGGGGACTAGCCGCCCCGAGCAGTACTTC. The encoded protein is CASSQRMGTSRPEQYF.

The chain couples TRBV30 to TRBJ1-5; 7 bases match TRBD1. This CDR3 region has 13 residues. CDR1 is GTSNPN, CDR2 SVGIG, per germline (reference sequence). The trim removed 5 bases at V and 0 bases at J, leaving 1 base unmatched. This CDR3 reads CAWGQDSNQPQHF. The DNA of the CDR3 is TGTGCCTGGGGACAGGATAGCAATCAGCCCCAGCATTTT.

The rearrangement uses TRBV7-3 and TRBJ2-1; the D is unclear. Germline lookup yields CDR1 SGHTA and CDR2 FQGTGA. This CDR3 is 16 amino acids long. V lost 2 bases and J 6 bases, leaving 17 bases between the germline ends. The CDR3 DNA reads TGTGCCAGCAGCTTATGGGCGTCTATTGTCGGCAATGAGCAGTTCTTC. This encodes CASSLWASIVGNEQFF.

This clone came up once. The chain couples TRBV28 to TRBJ1-2; tentatively, D is TRBD1 (5 bases). This CDR3 comprises 13 residues. CDR1 is MDHEN and CDR2 is SYDVKM in the germline V gene. Trimming shortened V by 2 bases and J by 6 bases, and 10 bases separated the two germline ends. The CDR3 is CASSLNQGNGYTF. In nucleotides, the CDR3 is TGTGCCAGCAGTTTAAATCAGGGAAATGGCTACACCTTC.

This chain joins TRBV7-9 and TRBJ1-1; D gene unclear. CDR3 length equals 13 residues. From germline, CDR1 is SEHNR and CDR2 FQNEAQ (reference sequence). The V gene lost 1 base and the J gene lost 7 bases, with 10 bases spanning the gap. CDR3 DNA: TGTGCCAGCAGCTTAGTGGCCGGGAATGAAGCTTTCTTT. Residues: CASSLVAGNEAFF. Drawing the rest from reference TRBV7-9 and TRBJ1-1, the complete variable domain is DTGVSQNPRHKITKRGQNVTFRCDPISEHNRLYWYRQTLGQGPEFLTYFQNEAQLEKSRLLSDRFSAERPKGSFSTLEIQRTEQGDSAMYLCASSLVAGNEAFFGQGTRLTVV.